One sample yielded the 28 T cell receptor beta chains listed below, sequenced in a study of T cells after yellow fever vaccination. TCRdb re-derived calls from the 5' RACE reads in MiXCR, one entry per CDR3 protein. The repertoire holds under 600,000 distinct CDR3 sequences, with about a fifth as singletons. The sample in question was PBMCs, obtained more than 20 days after the first yellow fever vaccination. The receptors were sampled from a man aged 18 to 35 who received the YFV17D yellow fever vaccine.

The CDR3 is CATSRVTGESETQYF. DNA for the CDR3: TGTGCCACCAGCAGAGTAACAGGGGAAAGTGAGACCCAGTACTTC. J is TRBJ2-5 and V is TRBV15; 7 positions agree with TRBD1. Trimming at V came to 1 base and at J to 5 bases, leaving 7 bases not matched to a gene. Germline V gene data show CDR1 as LNHNV and CDR2 as YYDKDF (reference sequence). The CDR3 length is 15 residues. Supplemented by reference TRBV15 and TRBJ2-5, the full variable domain reads DAMVIQNPRYQVTQFGKPVTLSCSQTLNHNVMYWYQQKSSQAPKLLFHYYDKDFNNEADTPDNFQSRRPNTSFCFLDIRSPGLGDTAMYLCATSRVTGESETQYFGPGTRLLVL.

This clonotype was seen more than once but under ten times. The chain links TRBV27 to TRBJ2-7; 10 bases map to TRBD1. V was clipped by 0 bases and J by 6 bases; unmatched bases: 2. This CDR3 comprises 14 residues. Germline V lookup: CDR1 MNHEY, CDR2 SMNVEV (reference sequence). The CDR3 DNA sequence: TGTGCCAGCAGTTTATCCGGGACAGGGGTCGAGCAGTACTTC. It translates to CASSLSGTGVEQYF.

This chain joins TRBV19 and TRBJ2-1; the match to TRBD2 covers 10 bases. V gave up 1 base and J gave up 3 bases; unmatched junction bases: 3. Germline lookup yields CDR1 LNHDA and CDR2 SQIVND (reference sequence). The CDR3 covers 16 residues. CDR3 nucleotides: TGTGCCAGTAGTATAGCTAGCGGGGGAAACTACAATGAGCAGTTCTTC. Protein product: CASSIASGGNYNEQFF.

CDR3 residues: CSAADRNTEAFF. Here the CDR3 DNA reads TGCAGTGCCGCAGACAGGAACACTGAAGCTTTCTTT. J is TRBJ1-1 and V is TRBV20-1; maybe TRBD1 (5 bases). Germline CDR1 and CDR2: DFQATT and SNEGSKA (reference sequence). The CDR3 is 12 residues long. V was pared by 6 bases and J by 1 base, with 9 bases between.

This clonotype showed up just a few times. The chain carries TRBV19 and TRBJ1-1, with D maybe TRBD1 (5 bases). The CDR3 is 13 residues long. Germline lookup yields CDR1 LNHDA and CDR2 SQIVND (reference sequence). V gave up 4 bases and J gave up 5 bases, with 11 bases separating them. CDR3: CASSKGVDTEAFF. The CDR3 nucleotides read TGTGCCAGTAGTAAAGGGGTTGATACTGAAGCTTTCTTT.

This clonotype was seen a handful of times. The rearrangement links TRBV10-3 to TRBJ2-7, with a possible D match to TRBD1 (6 bases). CDR1 ENHRY and CDR2 SYGVKD come from the germline V gene. Deletions cut 2 bases from V and 1 base from J, with 15 bases between. This CDR3 spans 16 amino acids. The CDR3 here is CAISERRDTFSYEQYF. The CDR3 DNA sequence: TGTGCCATCAGTGAGAGAAGGGACACCTTTTCCTACGAGCAGTACTTC.

This clonotype has a handful of counts. This chain joins TRBV6-5 and TRBJ1-6; D is unclear. The germline V gene has CDR1 MNHEY and CDR2 SVGAGI. CDR3 length: 14 residues. V dropped 4 bases and J dropped 6 bases, with 10 bases sitting between them. The chain's CDR3 is CASSWGSGNSPLHF. CDR3 DNA sequence: TGTGCCAGCAGTTGGGGATCTGGTAATTCACCCCTCCACTTT.

This clonotype was seen repeatedly, ten times or more. The chain combines TRBV11-1 with TRBJ2-7; 7 nucleotides align to TRBD1. The CDR3 runs to 13 residues. Germline trimming cut 5 bases from V and 2 bases from J; bases unmatched to any gene: 3. The V gene's germline CDR1 is SGHAT and CDR2 FQDESV (reference sequence). The CDR3 DNA sequence: TGTGCCAGCAGCCGGGACAGAGCCTACGAGCAGTACTTC. Its protein is CASSRDRAYEQYF.

The chain's CDR3 is CASSPRQPNNEQFF. The CDR3 DNA sequence: TGTGCCAGCAGTCCCCGACAGCCCAACAATGAGCAGTTCTTC. V usage is TRBV6-2 or TRBV6-3 and J usage is TRBJ2-1, with D maybe TRBD1 (5 bases). Trimming removed 5 bases at V and 5 bases at J, with 13 bases between. CDR1 and CDR2 from the germline V gene are MNHEY and SVGEGT. This CDR3 is built from 14 residues.

The chain employs TRBV27 and TRBJ2-3; the match to TRBD2 covers 9 bases. With V trimmed by 7 bases and J by 1 base, 6 bases remained unmatched. Germline lookup yields CDR1 MNHEY and CDR2 SMNVEV (reference sequence). The CDR3 spans 15 residues. CDR3 DNA: TGTGCCAGCACACTAGCGGGCGCTGGCACAGATACGCAGTATTTT. It translates to CASTLAGAGTDTQYF.

This chain joins TRBV27 and TRBJ2-7; TRBD1 is a possible D gene (6 bases). Looked up from germline, CDR1 is MNHEY and CDR2 is SMNVEV (reference sequence). The CDR3 loop spans 15 amino acids. Trimming cost V 6 bases and J 5 bases, with 20 bases left between them. CDR3 residues: CASSLVAGVSDEQYV. CDR3 nucleotides: TGTGCCAGCAGCCTAGTGGCAGGGGTAAGCGACGAGCAGTACGTC.

V and J are TRBV2 and TRBJ1-5; D not certain. Germline CDR1 is SNHLY and CDR2 is FYNNEI. The germline V and J ends were trimmed by 6 bases and 2 bases, with 11 bases remaining between them. This CDR3 spans 14 amino acids. The CDR3: CASRYRLGNQPQHF. The CDR3 DNA sequence: TGTGCCAGCAGATACCGTCTAGGCAATCAGCCCCAGCATTTT. The whole variable domain, filled in from reference TRBV2 and TRBJ1-5, reads EPEVTQTPSHQVTQMGQEVILRCVPISNHLYFYWYRQILGQKVEFLVSFYNNEISEKSEIFDDQFSVERPDGSNFTLKIRSTKLEDSAMYFCASRYRLGNQPQHFGDGTRLSIL.

This chain links TRBV4-2 with TRBJ2-3, with 10 bases lining up with TRBD1. Germline V gene lookup returns CDR1 LGHNA and CDR2 YNFKEQ. Trimming took 3 bases from V and 4 from J; bases not matched to a gene: 10. CDR3 length: 17 residues. For the CDR3, the DNA is TGTGCCAGCAGCCATACCTCGACAGGGGGCATTGCAGATACGCAGTATTTT. Amino acids: CASSHTSTGGIADTQYF.

This clonotype has more than one count but fewer than ten. V and J are TRBV3-1 and TRBJ2-1; 7 nucleotides line up with TRBD2. J gave up 3 bases and V 4 bases, and 12 bases lay outside the gene matches. This CDR3 spans 17 amino acids. Germline V gives CDR1 LGHDT, CDR2 YNNKEL (reference sequence). The CDR3 DNA reads as TGTGCCAGCAGCCGTACCTTGCTAGCGGAAATCTACAATGAGCAGTTCTTC. Its protein product is CASSRTLLAEIYNEQFF.

The sample holds a few counts of this clonotype. J is TRBJ1-5 and V is TRBV7-2; D may be TRBD1 (5 bases). V lost 5 bases and J 6 bases, leaving 17 bases between the germline ends. The CDR3 spans 15 residues. Germline CDR1 reads SGHTA; CDR2 reads FQGNSA. The CDR3 protein is CASSPLGREVQPQHF. CDR3 nucleotide sequence: TGTGCCAGCAGCCCGTTGGGCAGGGAGGTTCAGCCCCAGCATTTT.

The chain couples TRBV14 to TRBJ2-3, with no clear D. V was clipped by 3 bases and J by 4 bases, with 8 bases between them. CDR3 size: 13 residues. Looked up from germline, CDR1 is SGHDN and CDR2 is FVKESK. The CDR3 loop reads CASSQIPADTQYF. In DNA form, the CDR3 reads TGTGCCAGCAGCCAGATCCCCGCAGATACGCAGTATTTT.

This clonotype was counted between two and nine times. The CDR3, as DNA: TGCGCCAGCACCAAGAGCGGGGGAATCGGGGATGAGCAGTTCTTC. This translates into CASTKSGGIGDEQFF. The chain couples TRBV10-2 to TRBJ2-1, with TRBD2 matching 8 bases. The trim removed 7 bases at V and 8 bases at J, leaving 13 bases unmatched. Germline V CDR1 and CDR2: WSHSY, SAAADI. The CDR3 has 15 residues.

The chain joins TRBV19 to TRBJ2-1, with a weak D call TRBD2 (6 bases). The CDR3 covers 18 residues. Germline V lookup: CDR1 LNHDA, CDR2 SQIVND (reference sequence). V was cut by 1 base and J by 5 bases, with 21 bases left in between. This CDR3 reads CASSIVVFSGGAHNEQFF. The CDR3 DNA follows: TGTGCCAGTAGTATAGTCGTGTTCTCTGGAGGGGCCCACAATGAGCAGTTCTTC. The complete variable domain, with remaining parts taken from reference TRBV19 and TRBJ2-1, reads DGGITQSPKYLFRKEGQNVTLSCEQNLNHDAMYWYRQDPGQGLRLIYYSQIVNDFQKGDIAEGYSVSREKKESFPLTVTSAQKNPTAFYLCASSIVVFSGGAHNEQFFGPGTRLTVL.

The V call is TRBV4-1, the J call TRBJ2-5; D gene uncertain. This CDR3 spans 15 amino acids. V gave up 4 bases and J gave up 5 bases, with 17 bases separating them. CDR1 and CDR2 (germline): MGHRA, YSYEKL. CDR3 region: CASSPEDNARETQYF. The CDR3 region has the DNA TGCGCCAGCAGCCCGGAAGACAACGCTAGGGAGACCCAGTACTTC.

This clonotype has more than one count but fewer than ten. This chain uses TRBV6-2 or TRBV6-3 with TRBJ2-1; D gene uncertain. The CDR3 sequence is 13 residues long. Between the trimmed V and J ends, which lost 6 bases and 12 bases, there was a span of 18 bases. The germline gives CDR1 MNHEY, CDR2 SVGEGT. The CDR3 loop reads CASRTDSIIVQFF. The CDR3 DNA follows: TGTGCCAGCAGAACAGATTCGATAATTGTGCAGTTCTTC.

The gene calls are TRBV6-1 and TRBJ2-6, with D hard to call. Trimming left V 7 bases short and J 0 bases short, with 10 bases between. In germline, CDR1 is MNHNS, CDR2 SASEGT. CDR3 size: 15 residues. CDR3 DNA sequence: TGTGCCAGCAAGCACGAGAGCTCTGGGGCCAACGTCCTGACTTTC. It yields the protein CASKHESSGANVLTF.

This rearrangement joins TRBV4-3 to TRBJ1-2, with D unresolved. CDR1 is LGHNA, CDR2 YSLEER, per germline. V was cut by 2 bases and J by 4 bases, with 8 bases left in between. This CDR3 contains 13 residues. The CDR3 nucleotides read TGCGCCAGCAGCCAACAAGGAATCTATGGCTACACCTTC. Translated, it gives CASSQQGIYGYTF.

CDR3 in DNA: TGCGCCAGCAGCTTTGGACTCCGGGACATGAACACTGAAGCTTTCTTT. Its protein product is CASSFGLRDMNTEAFF. The chain joins TRBV5-1 to TRBJ1-1; tentatively, D is TRBD1 (6 bases). V was cut by 2 bases and J by 0 bases, with 14 bases left in between. The CDR3 has 16 residues. The germline CDR1 and CDR2 sequences are SGHRS and YFSETQ. Variable domain in full (rest from reference TRBV5-1 and TRBJ1-1): KAGVTQTPRYLIKTRGQQVTLSCSPISGHRSVSWYQQTPGQGLQFLFEYFSETQRNKGNFPGRFSGRQFSNSRSEMNVSTLELGDSALYLCASSFGLRDMNTEAFFGQGTRLTVV.

V is TRBV20-1 and J is TRBJ2-5, with TRBD2 identical over 8 bases. CDR1 DFQATT and CDR2 SNEGSKA come from the germline V gene (reference sequence). Trimming at V came to 2 bases and at J to 5 bases, leaving 10 bases not matched to a gene. This CDR3 region has 15 residues. The CDR3 DNA reads TGCAGTGCTAGATCGCTTGGTAGCGGGGTGGAGACCCAGTACTTC. This codes for CSARSLGSGVETQYF.

The chain is built from TRBV7-8 and TRBJ2-5, with D possibly matching TRBD2 (7 bases). The CDR3 length is 15 residues. V was clipped by 2 bases and J by 4 bases, with 14 bases between them. The germline gives CDR1 SGHVS, CDR2 FQNEAQ. The chain's CDR3 is CASSLPRGPGETQYF. The CDR3 DNA reads TGTGCCAGCAGCTTACCGCGGGGGCCCGGAGAGACCCAGTACTTC.

This clonotype was observed a single time. This sequence joins TRBV5-1 and TRBJ2-5; D uncertain. Germline assignment: CDR1 SGHRS and CDR2 YFSETQ. V lost 6 bases and J lost 5, with 14 bases in between. This CDR3 contains 13 residues. CDR3 amino acids: CASTPNQGETQYF. CDR3 in DNA: TGCGCCAGCACCCCGAATCAAGGGGAGACCCAGTACTTC.

The chain recombines TRBV12-3 or TRBV12-4 with TRBJ2-7; a weak D match, TRBD2 (6 bases). The CDR3 has 17 amino acids. The germline V and J ends were trimmed by 1 base and 2 bases, with 18 bases remaining between them. The CDR3 coding sequence is TGTGCCAGCAGTTTAGAGGTCATGGCGGGGATCACCTACGAGCAGTACTTC. As protein: CASSLEVMAGITYEQYF.

V usage is TRBV20-1 and J usage is TRBJ2-7; D is perhaps TRBD2 (6 bases). The germline CDR1 and CDR2 sequences are DFQATT and SNEGSKA (reference sequence). This CDR3 is built from 12 residues. Trimming took 2 bases from V and 5 from J, leaving 10 bases between them. DNA for the CDR3: TGCAGTGCTAGATTTAGCGGAGACGAGCAGTACGTC. This encodes CSARFSGDEQYV.